This T cell receptor (beta chain) was profiled in a study of cytomegalovirus exposure and HLA in healthy donors. General observations from the study: A later analysis appeared to link common viral pathogens to several of the most significant clusters.

The primer mix had 60 Vbeta and 13 Jbeta primers. The method was immunoSEQ multiplex PCR; TCRdb's version includes in-frame clones alone and lacks a portion of them. The table has 99,000 or so clones, less than 85% seen once. In the case of this clone: Its matching antigen is unknown.

This cohort consisted of healthy bone marrow donors. Germline V gene data show CDR1 as MNHEY and CDR2 as SMNVEV (reference sequence). The V gene end was trimmed by 3 bases and the J gene end by 0 bases; junction bases not matched to a gene: 16. The CDR3 is made up of 20 amino acids. The origin of this receptor is a man aged 35 to 55 in good health and CMV-seropositive. Sequencing was done on a sample of PBMCs. V usage is TRBV27 and J usage is TRBJ2-3; 9 positions match TRBD2. CDR3 in amino acids: CASSLGTAGGLPSSTDTQYF. The CDR3 DNA is TGTGCCAGCAGTTTGGGTACAGCGGGGGGCCTTCCGTCTAGCACAGATACGCAGTATTTT.